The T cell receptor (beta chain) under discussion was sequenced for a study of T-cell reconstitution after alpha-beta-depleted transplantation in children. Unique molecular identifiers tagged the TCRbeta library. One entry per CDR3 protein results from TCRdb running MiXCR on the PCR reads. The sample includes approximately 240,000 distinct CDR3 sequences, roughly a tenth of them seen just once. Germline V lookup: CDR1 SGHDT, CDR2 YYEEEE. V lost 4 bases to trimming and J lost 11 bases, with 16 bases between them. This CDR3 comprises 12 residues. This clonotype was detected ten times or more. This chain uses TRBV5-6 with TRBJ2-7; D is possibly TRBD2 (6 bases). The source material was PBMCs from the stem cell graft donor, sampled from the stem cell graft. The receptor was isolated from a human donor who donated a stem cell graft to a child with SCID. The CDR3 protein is CASSGGGGIEYF. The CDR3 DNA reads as TGTGCCAGCAGCGGCGGTGGGGGGATAGAGTACTTC.